This section outlines one T cell receptor beta chain sequence together with its context. The antigen is not known. Treatment of patients with chemo-refractory metastatic non-small-cell lung cancer consisted of focal radiation plus CTLA-4 blockade with ipilimumab. These data come from a study of radiotherapy plus CTLA-4 blockade in lung cancer. Study observations and caveats: Reported findings show early blood T cell clone dynamics, with interferon-beta, best predicted response.

The junction had 12 bases not matched to a gene; V was cut back by 3 bases and J by 4 bases. CDR3 length equals 17 residues. Germline V gene sequence: CDR1 SGHTA, CDR2 FQGNSA. Using immunoSEQ multiplex PCR, the repertoire was profiled, and TCRdb retains in-frame clones only, with some absent. The sample records 30,000 to 35,000 clones, about 72% being singletons. The rearrangement links TRBV7-2 to TRBJ1-5; 7 bases are a match to TRBD1. The sample was peripheral blood, taken from a patient treated with radiotherapy plus ipilimumab. The TCR comes from a human donor with non-small cell lung cancer who had stable disease on radiotherapy plus ipilimumab. CDR3 loop: CASSFLGAGRGNQPQHF. The CDR3 DNA sequence: TGTGCCAGCAGCTTTCTTGGTGCGGGCAGGGGGAATCAGCCCCAGCATTTT.